The sequence of this T cell receptor beta chain was determined in a study of radiation and T cells in renal cell carcinoma. This clone was detected only once. Sequenced by immunoSEQ multiplex PCR; TCRdb stores in-frame clones only, minus some. The table has about 150,000 clones, approximately 90% seen once. CDR3 length equals 13 residues. With 8 bases clipped from V and 0 bases from J, the junction kept 4 bases outside the gene matches. Germline V gene lookup returns CDR1 SNHLY and CDR2 FYNNEI. Time point in this sample: blood 2 weeks post-SBRT. Treatment described: 15 Gy SBRT to primary tumor, nephrectomy 4 weeks later.

This TCR came from a woman aged 50 to 65 with renal cell carcinoma. Sequencing was performed on blood, taken from a patient whose treatment included radiotherapy and nephrectomy. This chain connects TRBV2 to TRBJ2-7; 7 bases match TRBD1. CDR3 residues: CASGTDTSYEQYF. CDR3 sequence (DNA): TGTGCCAGCGGGACAGACACCTCCTACGAGCAGTACTTC.